A selection of T cell receptor beta chains follows, all from one sample in a study of blood T cell repertoires in COVID-19. Sequenced by immunoSEQ multiplex PCR; TCRdb stores in-frame clones only, minus some. The data contain fewer than 85,000 clones, 85% to 90% of them singletons. Sequenced input: peripheral blood. These TCRs come from a man aged 50 to 59 with active COVID-19. Both conserved end residues are trimmed from each CDR3. Fields, in order: J gene, V gene, CDR3 protein.

TRBJ2-2 TRBV7-9 ASSGDRGGFYTGELF
TRBJ2-5 TRBV5-8 ASSFRETQY
TRBJ1-2 TRBV9 ASSVGADYGYT
TRBJ2-1 TRBV9 ASSVEGLAGNEQF
TRBJ1-1 TRBV2 ASSDRESEAF
TRBJ1-1 TRBV7-9 ASSEYEAF
TRBJ2-3 TRBV27 ASEGLAGGKDTQY
TRBJ1-2 TRBV5-8 ASSLGYHYGYT
TRBJ2-7 TRBV15 ATSNERFPHSYEQY
TRBJ2-7 TRBV4-1 ASSQTGTGLYEQY
TRBJ2-1 TRBV5-4 ASSLVSGPHNEQF
TRBJ2-2 TRBV7-2 ASSLGGTGYYRVPGELF
TRBJ2-3 TRBV9 ASSATGGLTDTQY
TRBJ1-4 TRBV19 ASSPPPGKGLEKLF
TRBJ2-1 TRBV12-3/TRBV12-4 ASRDSGTGGQF
TRBJ1-2 TRBV11-2 ASSPGQGSNYGYT
TRBJ2-7 TRBV7-2 ASSTWDRGLYEQY
TRBJ1-2 TRBV10-3 AISAGTGAYGYT
TRBJ2-2 TRBV13 ASSPGTSGGAITGELF
TRBJ2-2 TRBV11-2 ASSLDGVYGELF
TRBJ2-7 TRBV5-1 ASSSGTSGSVQY
TRBJ1-2 TRBV6-4 ASSTGDLAGGYT
TRBJ1-3 TRBV10-3 ATRQGGDSGNTIY
TRBJ2-3 TRBV18 ASSPGTSTDTQY
TRBJ2-1 TRBV28 ASRPYRGSYNEQF
TRBJ2-7 TRBV4-1 ASSHPGRGFDEQY
TRBJ2-3 TRBV11-2 ASSLVPGVEDTQY
TRBJ2-2 TRBV19 ASSPSLYGWNTGELF
TRBJ2-1 TRBV5-1 ASSLGIGSSYNEQF
TRBJ1-6 TRBV2 ASRDRGNNSPLH
TRBJ1-3 TRBV19 ASSMSESGNTIY
TRBJ2-7 TRBV23-1 ASSHQTGTDIPTSYEQY
TRBJ2-7 TRBV28 ASTENRDSYYEQY
TRBJ2-1 TRBV6-6 ASALLAGVNEQF
TRBJ2-2 TRBV10-3 AISGQEHAGELF
TRBJ2-3 TRBV21-1 ASSKKTPGGGLAGVDTQY